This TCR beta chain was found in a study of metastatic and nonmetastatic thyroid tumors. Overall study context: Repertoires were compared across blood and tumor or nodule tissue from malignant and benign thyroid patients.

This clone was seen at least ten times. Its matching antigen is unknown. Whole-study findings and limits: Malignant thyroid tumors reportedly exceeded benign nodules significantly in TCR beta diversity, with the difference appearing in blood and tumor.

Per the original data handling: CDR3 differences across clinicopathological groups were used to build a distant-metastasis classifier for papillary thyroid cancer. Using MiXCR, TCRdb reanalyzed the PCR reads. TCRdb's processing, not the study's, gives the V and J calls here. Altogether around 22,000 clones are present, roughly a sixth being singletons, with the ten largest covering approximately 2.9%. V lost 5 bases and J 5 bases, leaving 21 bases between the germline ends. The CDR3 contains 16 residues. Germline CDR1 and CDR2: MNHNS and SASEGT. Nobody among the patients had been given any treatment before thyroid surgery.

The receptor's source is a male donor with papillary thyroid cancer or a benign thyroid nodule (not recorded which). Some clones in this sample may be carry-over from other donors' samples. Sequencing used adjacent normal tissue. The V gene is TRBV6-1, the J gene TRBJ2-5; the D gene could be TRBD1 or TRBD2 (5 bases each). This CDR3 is CASSRKWGSGEETQYF. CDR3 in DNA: TGTGCCAGCAGTAGGAAATGGGGGAGTGGGGAGGAGACCCAGTACTTC.